A single sample gave rise to the 7 T cell receptor beta chains below, sequenced in a study of blood T cell repertoires in COVID-19. The data were produced by immunoSEQ multiplex PCR, yet TCRdb's version contains in-frame clones alone and is incomplete. This table holds 130,000 or so clones, around 90% found once. The sequencing input was peripheral blood. The receptors here all came from a human donor with COVID-19, enrolled during active disease. The donor label of this sample is uncertain.

This chain joins TRBV3-1 (or the pseudogene TRBV3-2) and TRBJ2-2; D uncertain. V dropped 0 bases and J dropped 5 bases, with 4 bases sitting between them. Germline loops: CDR1 LGHDT, CDR2 YNNKEL (reference sequence). This CDR3 is built from 13 residues. CDR3 residues: CASSQDQTGELFF. The CDR3 bases are TGTGCCAGCAGCCAAGATCAGACCGGGGAGCTGTTTTTT.

This clone has more than one count but fewer than ten. This chain joins TRBV19 and TRBJ1-4; tentatively, D is TRBD1 (6 bases). Trimming cost V 7 bases and J 8 bases, with 17 bases left between them. Germline CDR1 and CDR2: LNHDA and SQIVND (reference sequence). This CDR3 is built from 14 residues. This chain's CDR3 is CASTPVDQGEKLFF. In DNA form, the CDR3 reads TGTGCCAGTACCCCTGTGGACCAGGGGGAAAAACTGTTTTTT.

For this clone: An end of the junction does not agree with germline; a read error may underlie this. This chain uses TRBV2 with TRBJ2-7; 9 bases align to TRBD2. CDR3 size: 16 residues. CDR1 is SNHLY and CDR2 is FYNNEI in the germline V gene. CDR3 sequence reads: CATSLRTSAFPYEQYF. The CDR3 nucleotides are TGTGCCACCAGTTTGAGGACTAGCGCCTTCCCCTACGAGCAGTACTTC.

The chain combines TRBV2 with TRBJ1-2; D remains ambiguous. The CDR3 length is 14 residues. V gave up 7 bases and J gave up 0 bases, with 12 bases separating them. Germline V lookup: CDR1 SNHLY, CDR2 FYNNEI. Here the CDR3 reads CASTARQANYGYTF. The CDR3, as DNA: TGTGCCAGCACCGCCAGGCAGGCTAACTATGGCTACACCTTC.

V gene TRBV18 combines with J gene TRBJ1-3; D not certain. Deletions cut 3 bases from V and 0 bases from J, with 18 bases between. Germline lookup yields CDR1 KGHSH and CDR2 LQKENI. This CDR3 contains 18 residues. The CDR3 DNA follows: TGTGCCAGCTCACCCGGAGTAATGAGGGCTTACTCTGGAAACACCATATATTTT. Amino acids: CASSPGVMRAYSGNTIYF.

CDR3 nucleotides: TGTGCCAGCAGCGTCTCCGGGACAGGGCTCGGGAAACTGTTTTTT. Protein sequence: CASSVSGTGLGKLFF. The chain uses TRBV14 and TRBJ1-4; TRBD1 agrees at 9 bases. V shed 5 bases, J shed 11 bases, and the junction held 12 bases outside the gene matches. There are 15 residues in the CDR3. CDR1 SGHDN and CDR2 FVKESK come from the germline V gene.

This sequence joins TRBV11-2 and TRBJ2-3; D uncertain. The CDR3 has 12 residues. The germline gives CDR1 SGHAT, CDR2 FQNNGV. Trimming stripped 5 bases from V and 4 bases from J, with 7 bases between. This CDR3 reads CASSPRADTQYF. CDR3 DNA: TGTGCCAGCAGCCCGAGAGCAGATACGCAGTATTTT.